The 16 T cell receptor beta chains in this list originate from one sample, sequenced in a study of cytomegalovirus exposure and HLA in healthy donors (dated by TCRdb to 2015 to 2018). Library preparation was by the immunoSEQ multiplex PCR assay. For the multiplex PCR, a mixture combining 60 forward primers for TCR Vbeta segments and 13 reverse primers for TCR Jbeta segments was used. The table was pulled from immuneACCESS by TCRdb, which kept in-frame rearrangements only. Such tables lose some clones; where checked, under half of the loss comes from unresolved V genes, and the rest has no known cause. Within this sample are approximately 200,000 clones, with less than 80% of them counted one time only. In total, the top ten clones hold about 4.4% of the sample. The specimen was PBMCs. The receptor source for this set is a woman aged 25 to 39 in good health and CMV-seropositive.

J is TRBJ1-1 and V is TRBV2; 7 positions agree with TRBD1. The length of the CDR3 is 16 residues. V was clipped by 6 bases and J by 4 bases; unmatched bases: 14. Germline values: CDR1 SNHLY, CDR2 FYNNEI. CDR3 sequence: CASSDWQGERGTEAFF. In DNA, the CDR3 is TGTGCCAGCAGCGATTGGCAGGGGGAAAGAGGCACTGAAGCTTTCTTT.

This clone was found once. The rearrangement links TRBV5-6 to TRBJ2-2, with D maybe TRBD2 (6 bases). V dropped 4 bases and J dropped 0 bases, with 13 bases sitting between them. The CDR3 has 16 residues. CDR1 and CDR2 from the germline V gene are SGHDT and YYEEEE. The CDR3 nucleotides read TGTGCCAGCAGCCCGGGGGTCAGGTCGAACACCGGGGAGCTGTTTTTT. It codes for CASSPGVRSNTGELFF.

J is TRBJ2-1 and V is TRBV27; no clear D gene. Germline values: CDR1 MNHEY, CDR2 SMNVEV (reference sequence). With 2 bases removed from V and 6 bases from J, the gap between germline ends came to 20 bases. This CDR3 has 17 amino acids. CDR3 nucleotide sequence: TGTGCCAGCAGTTTAACTCCCGCTTCCTATGATGGCAATGAGCAGTTCTTC. The encoded protein is CASSLTPASYDGNEQFF.

Written as DNA, the CDR3 is TGTGCCAGCAGCTTCACGGTACGCGAAGCTTTCTTT. Protein sequence: CASSFTVREAFF. V gene TRBV7-9 combines with J gene TRBJ1-1; the D is unclear. The CDR3 has 12 amino acids. V shed 3 bases and J shed 8 bases, with 10 bases lying between them. CDR1 is SEHNR, CDR2 FQNEAQ, per germline (reference sequence). The whole variable domain, remainder taken from reference TRBV7-9 and TRBJ1-1, is DTGVSQNPRHKITKRGQNVTFRCDPISEHNRLYWYRQTLGQGPEFLTYFQNEAQLEKSRLLSDRFSAERPKGSFSTLEIQRTEQGDSAMYLCASSFTVREAFFGQGTRLTVV.

V gene TRBV14 combines with J gene TRBJ2-3; D is uncertain. This CDR3 spans 13 amino acids. The germline V gene encodes CDR1 SGHDN and CDR2 FVKESK. V was pared by 4 bases and J by 3 bases, with 8 bases between. This CDR3 reads CASSLPGTDTQYF. Written as DNA, the CDR3 is TGTGCCAGCAGCCTCCCCGGTACAGATACGCAGTATTTT. Full variable domain (rest looked up from reference TRBV14 and TRBJ2-3): EAGVTQFPSHSVIEKGQTVTLRCDPISGHDNLYWYRRVMGKEIKFLLHFVKESKQDESGMPNNRFLAERTGGTYSTLKVQPAELEDSGVYFCASSLPGTDTQYFGPGTRLTVL.

This chain's CDR3 is CASQLAGVADTQYF. CDR3 sequence (DNA): TGCGCCAGCCAACTAGCGGGGGTGGCAGATACGCAGTATTTT. V and J are TRBV5-1 and TRBJ2-3, with 11 bases fitting TRBD2. Unmatched junction bases numbered 5, after V lost 7 bases and J lost 4 bases. The CDR3 length is 14 residues. The germline CDR1 and CDR2 sequences are SGHRS and YFSETQ.

The chain links TRBV7-9 to TRBJ1-3; D remains unclear. The germline V and J ends were trimmed by 5 bases and 0 bases, with 14 bases remaining between them. The CDR3 loop spans 16 amino acids. Germline CDR1 is SEHNR and CDR2 is FQNEAQ (reference sequence). CDR3 amino acids: CASSPKDWDSGNTIYF. CDR3 DNA sequence: TGTGCCAGCAGCCCGAAGGACTGGGACTCTGGAAACACCATATATTTT.

This chain joins TRBV9 and TRBJ2-7; D perhaps matches TRBD2 (6 bases). V was trimmed by 3 bases and J by 2 bases, leaving 15 bases between them. This CDR3 has 15 residues. CDR1 SGDLS and CDR2 YYNGEE come from the germline V gene. CDR3 sequence reads: CASSERLGWAYEQYF. CDR3 DNA: TGTGCCAGCAGCGAGCGACTAGGTTGGGCCTACGAGCAGTACTTC.

This sequence joins TRBV10-3 and TRBJ2-5, with 7 bases fitting TRBD1. The CDR3 sequence is 14 residues long. J lost 5 bases, V lost 10 bases, and 13 bases had no gene match. Germline CDR1 ENHRY, CDR2 SYGVKD. The CDR3, as DNA: TGTGCCACTAGAGACACAGGGGAGCTGGAGACCCAGTACTTC. Encoded protein: CATRDTGELETQYF.

The chain couples TRBV5-4 to TRBJ2-3; TRBD1 matches 7 bases. This CDR3 spans 16 amino acids. Trimming cost V 3 bases and J 6 bases; bases outside gene matches: 13. Germline lookup yields CDR1 SGHNT and CDR2 YYREEE (reference sequence). CDR3 DNA sequence: TGTGCCAGCAGCTCCGGGACACTTGGGGGACAGGATACGCAGTATTTT. Amino acid sequence: CASSSGTLGGQDTQYF.

The chain uses TRBV12-2 and TRBJ2-3; the D segment call TRBD2 is taken from the table without a DNA check. TRBV12-2 is noted as a pseudogene. The CDR3 extends over 18 amino acids. In nucleotides, the CDR3 is TGTGCAAGTCGCTCGGAATGCGGGGGTCTAGGTGGCACAGATACGCAGTATTTT. It encodes CASRSECGGLGGTDTQYF.

This chain links TRBV7-2 with TRBJ1-2; TRBD1 agrees at 7 bases. V shed 6 bases, J shed 4 bases, and the junction held 8 bases outside the gene matches. This CDR3 is built from 14 residues. Germline CDR1 is SGHTA and CDR2 is FQGNSA. CDR3 nucleotide sequence: TGTGCCAGCAGTTCCGACAGGGAGGTCTATGGCTACACCTTC. Its translation is CASSSDREVYGYTF.

The chain uses TRBV27 and TRBJ2-1; 10 positions agree with TRBD1. Germline CDR1 MNHEY, CDR2 SMNVEV (reference sequence). V gave up 7 bases and J gave up 2 bases; unmatched junction bases: 14. The CDR3 extends over 18 amino acids. CDR3 nucleotides: TGTGCCAGCATGCTCGGACAGGGGGTCAGAGGCCCCTACAATGAGCAGTTCTTC. It encodes CASMLGQGVRGPYNEQFF.

The chain combines TRBV5-1 with TRBJ1-1; D call uncertain. The CDR3 runs 15 residues. Per germline, CDR1 SGHRS and CDR2 YFSETQ. Trimming cost V 0 bases and J 4 bases, with 13 bases left between them. The CDR3 loop reads CASSLAGVGSTEAFF. CDR3 in DNA: TGCGCCAGCAGCTTGGCCGGGGTAGGGTCCACTGAAGCTTTCTTT.

The CDR3 spells CASSLYGNEQFF. The CDR3 DNA reads as TGTGCCAGCAGCTTGTACGGGAATGAGCAGTTCTTC. The chain has TRBV5-5 and TRBJ2-1; D gene unclear. V lost 1 base and J 7 bases, leaving 6 bases between the germline ends. This CDR3 spans 12 amino acids. Germline loops: CDR1 SGHKS, CDR2 YYEKEE (reference sequence).

The rearrangement uses TRBV11-2 and TRBJ2-7; D is possibly TRBD2 (5 bases). Germline CDR1 and CDR2: SGHAT and FQNNGV. The CDR3 is 15 amino acids. Trimming cost V 5 bases and J 3 bases, with 17 bases left between them. The CDR3 nucleotides are TGTGCCAGCAGCCTCTTCGAGGGTATCGGCTACGAGCAGTACTTC. Its translation is CASSLFEGIGYEQYF.